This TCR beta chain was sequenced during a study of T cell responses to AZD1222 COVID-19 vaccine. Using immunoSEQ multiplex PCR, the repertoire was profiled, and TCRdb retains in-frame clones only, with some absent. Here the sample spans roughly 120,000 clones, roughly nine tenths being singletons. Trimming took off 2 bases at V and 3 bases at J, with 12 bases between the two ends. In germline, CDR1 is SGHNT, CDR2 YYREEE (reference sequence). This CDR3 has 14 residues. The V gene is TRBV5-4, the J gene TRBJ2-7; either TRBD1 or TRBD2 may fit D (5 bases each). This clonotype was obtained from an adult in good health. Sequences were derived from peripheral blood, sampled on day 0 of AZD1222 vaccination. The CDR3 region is CASSFGTDHYEQYF. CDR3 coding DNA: TGTGCCAGCAGCTTTGGGACGGATCACTACGAGCAGTACTTC.